These T cell receptor beta chains were read from a single sample in a study of T cell changes during pregnancy in multiple sclerosis. Profiled with immunoSEQ multiplex PCR; TCRdb holds only in-frame clones, not every one. The sample gives around 60,000 clones, around 90% of which show up once; about 0.49% is in the top ten. The sequences come from CD4+ T cells from peripheral blood mononuclear cells, collected after pregnancy. The receptors come from a female donor in good health, enrolled as a control in a pregnancy study. CDR3s include the opening cysteine and the closing phenylalanine or tryptophan. Fields, in order: D gene, V gene, J gene, clone size, CDR3 DNA, CDR3 protein. D genes are given only for firm matches. Clone size is stated in some rows and not others, as once, few, many or a class when expanded.

d_gene: .; v_gene: TRBV6-5; j_gene: TRBJ1-6; abundance: .; CDR3nt: TGTGCCACCCTTGGGAGGGTCCAAAATTCACCCCTCCACTTT; CDR3aa: CATLGRVQNSPLHF
d_gene: TRBD1; v_gene: TRBV5-8; j_gene: TRBJ1-4; abundance: .; CDR3nt: TGTGCCAGCAGCATAGGGACAGGGGATAATGAAAAACTGTTTTTT; CDR3aa: CASSIGTGDNEKLFF
d_gene: .; v_gene: TRBV19; j_gene: TRBJ2-1; abundance: .; CDR3nt: TGTGCCAGTAGTATCACCGGGGTAAGCAATGAGCAGTTCTTC; CDR3aa: CASSITGVSNEQFF
d_gene: TRBD1; v_gene: TRBV29-1; j_gene: TRBJ2-3; abundance: .; CDR3nt: TGCAGCGCAGAGACAGGGGCCGATACGCAGTATTTT; CDR3aa: CSAETGADTQYF
d_gene: .; v_gene: TRBV9; j_gene: TRBJ2-5; abundance: .; CDR3nt: TGTGCCAGCAGCGTAGCGGGGAAGGAGACCCAGTACTTC; CDR3aa: CASSVAGKETQYF
d_gene: .; v_gene: TRBV7-2; j_gene: TRBJ1-1; abundance: .; CDR3nt: TGTGCCAGCAGCTCGCGAGCAGGGGTAGCCCCTGAAGCTTTCTTT; CDR3aa: CASSSRAGVAPEAFF
d_gene: .; v_gene: TRBV4-3; j_gene: TRBJ2-7; abundance: .; CDR3nt: TGCGCCAGCAGCCAAGACAGGGTAGACTACGAGCAGTACTTC; CDR3aa: CASSQDRVDYEQYF
d_gene: TRBD1; v_gene: TRBV7-2; j_gene: TRBJ1-4; abundance: once; CDR3nt: TGTGCCAGCAGCCAAGGGACAGACTGGAGACTGTTTTTT; CDR3aa: CASSQGTDWRLFF
d_gene: TRBD2; v_gene: TRBV7-3; j_gene: TRBJ2-1; abundance: .; CDR3nt: TGTGCCAGCAGCTCAGTAGCGGGGGGCCAGGGTGAGCAGTTCTTC; CDR3aa: CASSSVAGGQGEQFF
d_gene: .; v_gene: TRBV9; j_gene: TRBJ1-5; abundance: .; CDR3nt: TGTGCCAGCAGCGTAGATGGCAGTCCTTTTCAGCCCCAGCATTTT; CDR3aa: CASSVDGSPFQPQHF
d_gene: .; v_gene: TRBV27; j_gene: TRBJ2-2; abundance: .; CDR3nt: TGTGCCAGCAGCTTCTTCACTGGGGGAGGAGGTGGAACCGGGGAGCTGTTTTTT; CDR3aa: CASSFFTGGGGGTGELFF
d_gene: TRBD1; v_gene: TRBV4-3; j_gene: TRBJ2-1; abundance: .; CDR3nt: TGCGCCAGCAGCCCGGGGACAGGGAGCTCCTACAATGAGCAGTTCTTC; CDR3aa: CASSPGTGSSYNEQFF
d_gene: TRBD1; v_gene: TRBV11-3; j_gene: TRBJ1-2; abundance: .; CDR3nt: TGTGCCAGCAGCTCGTACAGGGGGCTCGAGGGCTACACCTTC; CDR3aa: CASSSYRGLEGYTF
d_gene: .; v_gene: TRBV6-5; j_gene: TRBJ1-6; abundance: .; CDR3nt: TGTGCCAGCAGGGGTGGGCAGGCGAATTCACCCCTCCACTTT; CDR3aa: CASRGGQANSPLHF
d_gene: .; v_gene: TRBV2; j_gene: TRBJ1-5; abundance: .; CDR3nt: TGTGCCAGCACCGAGACAGAGAGCAATCAGCCCCAGCATTTT; CDR3aa: CASTETESNQPQHF
d_gene: TRBD1; v_gene: TRBV5-4; j_gene: TRBJ2-1; abundance: .; CDR3nt: TGTGCCAGCAGCTTAGACAGGGGAGTCAATGAGCAGTTCTTC; CDR3aa: CASSLDRGVNEQFF
d_gene: .; v_gene: TRBV6-5; j_gene: TRBJ1-2; abundance: .; CDR3nt: TGTGCCAGCAGTTACGGCGGGGAGTATGGCTACACCTTC; CDR3aa: CASSYGGEYGYTF
d_gene: .; v_gene: TRBV7-2; j_gene: TRBJ1-6; abundance: .; CDR3nt: TGTGCCAGCAGCGGTGACAGCTATCATTCACCCCTCCACTTT; CDR3aa: CASSGDSYHSPLHF
d_gene: .; v_gene: TRBV5-6; j_gene: TRBJ1-2; abundance: .; CDR3nt: TGTGCCAGCAGGTCCGCAGGGAACCCAAACTATGGCTACACCTTC; CDR3aa: CASRSAGNPNYGYTF
d_gene: TRBD2; v_gene: TRBV30; j_gene: TRBJ2-3; abundance: .; CDR3nt: TGTGCCTGGAGTGTAACGGGGGGACGCAATACGCAGTATTTT; CDR3aa: CAWSVTGGRNTQYF
d_gene: .; v_gene: TRBV13; j_gene: TRBJ1-6; abundance: few; CDR3nt: TGTGCCAGCAGCTTAGAAACAGGGATCAATTCACCCCTCCACTTT; CDR3aa: CASSLETGINSPLHF
d_gene: .; v_gene: TRBV2; j_gene: TRBJ1-2; abundance: once; CDR3nt: TGTGCCAGCACCGAAATTAGGGACACCTATGGCTACACCTTC; CDR3aa: CASTEIRDTYGYTF
d_gene: .; v_gene: TRBV7-2; j_gene: TRBJ1-2; abundance: .; CDR3nt: TGTGCCAGCAGCCACACCATACAGGGAAACTATGGCTACACCTTC; CDR3aa: CASSHTIQGNYGYTF
d_gene: .; v_gene: TRBV2; j_gene: TRBJ1-5; abundance: .; CDR3nt: TGTGCCAGCAGTGTTGGAGGGTTTCAGCCCCAGCATTTT; CDR3aa: CASSVGGFQPQHF
d_gene: .; v_gene: TRBV10-3; j_gene: TRBJ1-2; abundance: .; CDR3nt: TGTGCCATCAGTGAGTCGACAGAATCCTATGGCTACACCTTC; CDR3aa: CAISESTESYGYTF
d_gene: .; v_gene: TRBV7-2; j_gene: TRBJ1-4; abundance: .; CDR3nt: TGTGCCAGCAGCTTAGGGGCCCATAATGAAAAACTGTTTTTT; CDR3aa: CASSLGAHNEKLFF
d_gene: TRBD1; v_gene: TRBV19; j_gene: TRBJ2-7; abundance: .; CDR3nt: TGTGCCAGTAGTATACAGTTGGGACAGGGCGCCTACGAGCAGTACTTC; CDR3aa: CASSIQLGQGAYEQYF
d_gene: TRBD1; v_gene: TRBV19; j_gene: TRBJ1-5; abundance: .; CDR3nt: TGTGCCAGTAGTGGGACAGGGGGCAATCAGCCCCAGCATTTT; CDR3aa: CASSGTGGNQPQHF
d_gene: TRBD1; v_gene: TRBV29-1; j_gene: TRBJ1-5; abundance: .; CDR3nt: TGCAGCGTCGAGGGACAGGGAGGTCAGCCCCAGCATTTT; CDR3aa: CSVEGQGGQPQHF
d_gene: .; v_gene: TRBV5-1; j_gene: TRBJ2-3; abundance: once; CDR3nt: TGCGCCAGCAGCTTGGGGGGCCACACAGATACGCAGTATTTT; CDR3aa: CASSLGGHTDTQYF
d_gene: .; v_gene: TRBV7-2; j_gene: TRBJ2-5; abundance: .; CDR3nt: TGTGCCAGCAGCTTAGCGAATTCTGGCAGTAAAGAGACCCAGTACTTC; CDR3aa: CASSLANSGSKETQYF
d_gene: .; v_gene: TRBV5-1; j_gene: TRBJ2-5; abundance: .; CDR3nt: TGCGCCAGCAGCTATGGACAGAACCAAGAGACCCAGTACTTC; CDR3aa: CASSYGQNQETQYF
d_gene: .; v_gene: TRBV13; j_gene: TRBJ2-7; abundance: .; CDR3nt: TGTGCCAGCAGCCACGACTCGACGGGAGAGCAGTACTTC; CDR3aa: CASSHDSTGEQYF
d_gene: TRBD2; v_gene: TRBV4-2; j_gene: TRBJ2-1; abundance: .; CDR3nt: TGTGCCAGCAGCCCTAGCGGGGGGAGCTCCTACAATGAGCAGTTCTTC; CDR3aa: CASSPSGGSSYNEQFF
d_gene: .; v_gene: TRBV25-1; j_gene: TRBJ1-3; abundance: .; CDR3nt: TGTGCCAGCAGTCACCCGGGATCCGCCAACACCATATATTTT; CDR3aa: CASSHPGSANTIYF
d_gene: .; v_gene: TRBV5-6; j_gene: TRBJ2-1; abundance: .; CDR3nt: TGTGCCAGCAGTCTCCCTTTCCGGGATGAGCAGTTCTTC; CDR3aa: CASSLPFRDEQFF
d_gene: .; v_gene: TRBV2; j_gene: TRBJ1-6; abundance: .; CDR3nt: TGTGCCAGCAGTGAACAGGGTAATAATTCACCCCTCCACTTT; CDR3aa: CASSEQGNNSPLHF
d_gene: .; v_gene: TRBV5-1; j_gene: TRBJ1-1; abundance: .; CDR3nt: TGCGCCAGCAGCTTGGCTTTAGTGACAGAAGCTTTCTTT; CDR3aa: CASSLALVTEAFF
d_gene: .; v_gene: TRBV10-3; j_gene: TRBJ2-2; abundance: .; CDR3nt: TGTGCCATCATGCCGGGGACTGGCCGAGGAAAGAACACCGGGGAGCTGTTTTTT; CDR3aa: CAIMPGTGRGKNTGELFF
d_gene: .; v_gene: TRBV30; j_gene: TRBJ2-3; abundance: few; CDR3nt: TGTGCCTGGAGCGGAGGGGTTATTGACGGTACGCAGTATTTT; CDR3aa: CAWSGGVIDGTQYF
d_gene: TRBD1; v_gene: TRBV5-1; j_gene: TRBJ1-4; abundance: .; CDR3nt: TGCGCCAGCAGCGAACAGGGGAGAAATGAAAAACTGTTTTTT; CDR3aa: CASSEQGRNEKLFF
d_gene: .; v_gene: TRBV7-9; j_gene: TRBJ2-2; abundance: .; CDR3nt: TGTGCCAGCAGCTTAGGACTTACCGCGAACACCGGGGAGCTGTTTTTT; CDR3aa: CASSLGLTANTGELFF
d_gene: .; v_gene: TRBV6-1; j_gene: TRBJ1-6; abundance: .; CDR3nt: TGTGCCACTACCAGGGGTCCCATTAATTCACCCCTCCACTTT; CDR3aa: CATTRGPINSPLHF
d_gene: .; v_gene: TRBV5-4; j_gene: TRBJ2-6; abundance: .; CDR3nt: TGTGCCAGCAGCTTGTCATGGGCAACCGGGGCCAACGTCCTGACTTTC; CDR3aa: CASSLSWATGANVLTF
d_gene: .; v_gene: TRBV18; j_gene: TRBJ2-7; abundance: .; CDR3nt: TGTGCCAGCTCAGGTACAGACCCCTCGAGCTCCTACGAGCAGTACTTC; CDR3aa: CASSGTDPSSSYEQYF
d_gene: TRBD1; v_gene: TRBV30; j_gene: TRBJ2-4; abundance: .; CDR3nt: TGTGCCTCCAGGGGGAGTGTTTGGGCCAAAAACATTCAGTACTTC; CDR3aa: CASRGSVWAKNIQYF
d_gene: .; v_gene: TRBV5-1; j_gene: TRBJ1-2; abundance: .; CDR3nt: TGCGCCAGCAGCGGGACCGTTACAGGGGGCTACACCTTC; CDR3aa: CASSGTVTGGYTF
d_gene: TRBD1; v_gene: TRBV5-4; j_gene: TRBJ1-2; abundance: .; CDR3nt: TGTGCCAGCAGGAGGACAGGGACCTTTAACTATGGCTACACCTTC; CDR3aa: CASRRTGTFNYGYTF
d_gene: TRBD1; v_gene: TRBV30; j_gene: TRBJ1-1; abundance: .; CDR3nt: TGTGCCTGGAGTCCCTTACAGGGGTTCGCTGAAGCTTTCTTT; CDR3aa: CAWSPLQGFAEAFF
d_gene: .; v_gene: TRBV4-2; j_gene: TRBJ1-1; abundance: .; CDR3nt: TGTGCCAGCAGCCAAGCCAAGGTTGGGGCTCTGGGGACTGAAGCTTTCTTT; CDR3aa: CASSQAKVGALGTEAFF
d_gene: TRBD1; v_gene: TRBV19; j_gene: TRBJ2-7; abundance: .; CDR3nt: TGTGCCAGTAGTATAGAGTGGACAGGGTCAAACGAGCAGTACTTC; CDR3aa: CASSIEWTGSNEQYF
d_gene: .; v_gene: TRBV27; j_gene: TRBJ1-1; abundance: once; CDR3nt: TGTGCCAGCAGTTTATCGATTACCTCCATGAGGACTGAAGCTTTCTTT; CDR3aa: CASSLSITSMRTEAFF
d_gene: TRBD1; v_gene: TRBV4-3; j_gene: TRBJ1-5; abundance: once; CDR3nt: TGCGCCCCAGCCGGGGGGGGGACAGGGTTGATTTATAGCAATCAGCCCCAGCATTTT; CDR3aa: CAPAGGGTGLIYSNQPQHF